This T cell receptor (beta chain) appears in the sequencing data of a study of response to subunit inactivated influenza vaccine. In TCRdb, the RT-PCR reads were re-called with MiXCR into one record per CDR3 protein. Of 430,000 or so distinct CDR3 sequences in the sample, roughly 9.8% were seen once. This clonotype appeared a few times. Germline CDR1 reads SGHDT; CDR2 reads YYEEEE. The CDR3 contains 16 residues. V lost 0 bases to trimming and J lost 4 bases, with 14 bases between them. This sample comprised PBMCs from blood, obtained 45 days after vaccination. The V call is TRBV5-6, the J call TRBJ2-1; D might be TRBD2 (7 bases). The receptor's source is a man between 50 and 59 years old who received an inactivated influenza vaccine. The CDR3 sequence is CASSLDRDYHYNEQFF. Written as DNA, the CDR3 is TGTGCCAGCAGCTTGGACAGGGACTATCATTACAATGAGCAGTTCTTC.